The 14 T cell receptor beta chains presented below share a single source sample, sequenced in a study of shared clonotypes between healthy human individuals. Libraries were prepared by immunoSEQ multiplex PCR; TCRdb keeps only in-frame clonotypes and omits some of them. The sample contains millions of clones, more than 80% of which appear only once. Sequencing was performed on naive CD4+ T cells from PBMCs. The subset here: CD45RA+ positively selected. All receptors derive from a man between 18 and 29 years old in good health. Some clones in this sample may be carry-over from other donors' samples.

The CDR3 region has the DNA TGTGCCAGTAGTATTAACCCCAATCTCTCTGGGGCCAACGTCCTGACTTTC. It specifies CASSINPNLSGANVLTF. V is TRBV19 and J is TRBJ2-6; D is unclear. Germline V gene sequence: CDR1 LNHDA, CDR2 SQIVND (reference sequence). V was clipped by 3 bases and J by 0 bases, with 12 bases between them. This CDR3 spans 17 amino acids.

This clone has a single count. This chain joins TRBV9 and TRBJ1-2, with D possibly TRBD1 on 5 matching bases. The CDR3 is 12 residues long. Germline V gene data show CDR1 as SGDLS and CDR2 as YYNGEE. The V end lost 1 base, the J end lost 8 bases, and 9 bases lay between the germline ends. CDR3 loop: CASSVRGRGYTF. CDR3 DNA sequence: TGTGCCAGCAGCGTACGGGGGAGAGGCTACACCTTC. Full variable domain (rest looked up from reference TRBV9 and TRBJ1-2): DSGVTQTPKHLITATGQRVTLRCSPRSGDLSVYWYQQSLDQGLQFLIQYYNGEERAKGNILERFSAQQFPDLHSELNLSSLELGDSALYFCASSVRGRGYTFGSGTRLTVV.

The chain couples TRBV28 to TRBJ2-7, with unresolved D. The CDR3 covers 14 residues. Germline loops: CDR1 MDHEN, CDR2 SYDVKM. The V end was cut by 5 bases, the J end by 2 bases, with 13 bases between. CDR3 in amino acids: CASSPRTETYEQYF. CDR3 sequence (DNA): TGTGCCAGCAGTCCACGGACGGAGACCTACGAGCAGTACTTC.

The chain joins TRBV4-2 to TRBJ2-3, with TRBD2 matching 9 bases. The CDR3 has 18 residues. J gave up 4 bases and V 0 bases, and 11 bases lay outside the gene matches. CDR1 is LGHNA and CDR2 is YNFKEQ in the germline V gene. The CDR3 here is CASSQDLIAGGRSDTQYF. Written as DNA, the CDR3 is TGTGCCAGCAGCCAAGACTTGATCGCGGGAGGGAGGTCAGATACGCAGTATTTT.

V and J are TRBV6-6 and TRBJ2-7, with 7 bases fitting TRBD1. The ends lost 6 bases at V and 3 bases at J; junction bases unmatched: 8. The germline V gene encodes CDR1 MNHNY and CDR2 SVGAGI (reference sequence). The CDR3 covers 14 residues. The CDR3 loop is CASSPDRANYEQYF. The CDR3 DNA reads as TGTGCCAGCAGCCCAGACAGGGCCAACTACGAGCAGTACTTC.

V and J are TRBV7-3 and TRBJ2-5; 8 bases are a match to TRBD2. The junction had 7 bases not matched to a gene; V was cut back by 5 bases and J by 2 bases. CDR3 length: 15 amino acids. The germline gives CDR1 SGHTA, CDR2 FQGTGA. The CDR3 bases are TGTGCCAGCAGCCCCGGGAGGGGCAAGCAAGAGACCCAGTACTTC. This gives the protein CASSPGRGKQETQYF.

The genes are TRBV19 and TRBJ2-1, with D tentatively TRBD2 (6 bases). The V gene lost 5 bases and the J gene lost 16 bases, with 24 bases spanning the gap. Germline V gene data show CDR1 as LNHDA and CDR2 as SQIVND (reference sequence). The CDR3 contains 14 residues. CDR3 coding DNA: TGTGCCAGTAGTCCAACGAAGGGAGGTAGGGGCGCCTTCTTC. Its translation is CASSPTKGGRGAFF.

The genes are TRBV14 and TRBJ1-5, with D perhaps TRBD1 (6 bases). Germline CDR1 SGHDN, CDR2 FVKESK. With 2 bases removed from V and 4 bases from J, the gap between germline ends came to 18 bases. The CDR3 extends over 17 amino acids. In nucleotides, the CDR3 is TGTGCCAGCAGCCAATTCCAGTTCCCGGGGGCTAATCAGCCCCAGCATTTT. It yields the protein CASSQFQFPGANQPQHF.

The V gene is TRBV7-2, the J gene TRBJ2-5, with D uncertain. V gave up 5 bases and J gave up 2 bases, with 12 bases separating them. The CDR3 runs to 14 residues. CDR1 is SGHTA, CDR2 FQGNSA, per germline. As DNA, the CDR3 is TGTGCCAGCAGCGGAAGACTTGGGCAAGAGACCCAGTACTTC. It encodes CASSGRLGQETQYF.

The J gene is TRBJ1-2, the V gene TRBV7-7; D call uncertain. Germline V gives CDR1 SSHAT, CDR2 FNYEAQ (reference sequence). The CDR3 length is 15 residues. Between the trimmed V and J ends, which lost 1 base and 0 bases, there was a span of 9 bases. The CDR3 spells CASSLDRAANYGYTF. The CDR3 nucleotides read TGTGCCAGCAGCTTAGACCGCGCAGCTAACTATGGCTACACCTTC. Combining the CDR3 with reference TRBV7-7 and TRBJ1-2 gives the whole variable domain GAGVSQSPRYKVTKRGQDVTLRCDPISSHATLYWYQQALGQGPEFLTYFNYEAQPDKSGLPSDRFSAERPEGSISTLTIQRTEQRDSAMYRCASSLDRAANYGYTFGSGTRLTVV.

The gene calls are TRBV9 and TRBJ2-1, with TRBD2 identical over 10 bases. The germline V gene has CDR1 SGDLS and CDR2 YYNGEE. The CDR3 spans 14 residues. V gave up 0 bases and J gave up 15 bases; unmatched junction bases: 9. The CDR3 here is CASSVGSSGSLRFF. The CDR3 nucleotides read TGTGCCAGCAGCGTAGGGTCTAGCGGGAGCTTACGGTTCTTC.

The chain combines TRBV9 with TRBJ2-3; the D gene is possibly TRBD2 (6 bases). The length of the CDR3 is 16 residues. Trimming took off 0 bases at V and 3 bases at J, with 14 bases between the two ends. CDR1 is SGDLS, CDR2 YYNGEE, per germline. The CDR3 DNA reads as TGTGCCAGCAGCGTAGGGGTTGGGGCGGGAACAGATACGCAGTATTTT. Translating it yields CASSVGVGAGTDTQYF.

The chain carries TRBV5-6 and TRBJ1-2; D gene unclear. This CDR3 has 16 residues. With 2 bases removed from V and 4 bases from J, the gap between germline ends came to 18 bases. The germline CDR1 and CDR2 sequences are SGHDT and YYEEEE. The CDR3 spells CASSFRRAPGGYGYTF. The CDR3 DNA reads TGTGCCAGCAGCTTTCGCCGGGCCCCAGGCGGCTATGGCTACACCTTC. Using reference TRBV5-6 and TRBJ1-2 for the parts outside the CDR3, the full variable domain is DAGVTQSPTHLIKTRGQQVTLRCSPKSGHDTVSWYQQALGQGPQFIFQYYEEEERQRGNFPDRFSGHQFPNYSSELNVNALLLGDSALYLCASSFRRAPGGYGYTFGSGTRLTVV.

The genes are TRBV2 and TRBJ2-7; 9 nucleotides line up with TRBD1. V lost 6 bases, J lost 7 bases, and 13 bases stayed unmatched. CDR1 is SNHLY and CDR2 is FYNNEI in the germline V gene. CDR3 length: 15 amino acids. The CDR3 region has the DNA TGTGCCAGCAGCCCGACCGGGACAGGGAGTTGGGAGCAGTACTTC. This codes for CASSPTGTGSWEQYF. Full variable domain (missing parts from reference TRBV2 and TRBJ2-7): EPEVTQTPSHQVTQMGQEVILRCVPISNHLYFYWYRQILGQKVEFLVSFYNNEISEKSEIFDDQFSVERPDGSNFTLKIRSTKLEDSAMYFCASSPTGTGSWEQYFGPGTRLTVT.